The 25 T cell receptor beta chains listed next were all sequenced from one sample in a study of shared clonotypes between healthy human individuals. Terminally differentiated effector memory CD45RA+ cells were excluded by CCR7 positive selection of CD45RO-negative cells. Profiled with immunoSEQ multiplex PCR; TCRdb holds only in-frame clones, not every one. The sample holds around 2,000,000 clones, approximately 94% seen once. Sequenced input: naive CD8+ T cells from PBMCs. Receptors originate from a man younger than 35 in good health. Some clones in this sample may be carry-over from other donors' samples.

V is TRBV5-4 and J is TRBJ2-7, with a weak D call TRBD1 (6 bases). Trimming left V 1 base short and J 0 bases short, with 11 bases between. Germline V lookup: CDR1 SGHNT, CDR2 YYREEE (reference sequence). The CDR3 covers 15 residues. CDR3 nucleotide sequence: TGTGCCAGCAGCTTGCCAGGGACAAGCTCCTACGAGCAGTACTTC. Residues: CASSLPGTSSYEQYF.

V gene TRBV21-1 combines with J gene TRBJ2-7; whether TRBD2, the table's D call, matches the DNA was not checked. TRBV21-1 is assigned pseudogene status. The CDR3 runs to 16 residues. The CDR3 bases are TGTGCCAGCAGCAAAGCGCGAGCGGGAGGTTGCCACGAGCAGTACTTC. Protein: CASSKARAGGCHEQYF.

The chain carries TRBV4-2 and TRBJ2-1, with 12 positions matching TRBD2. CDR1 and CDR2 (germline): LGHNA, YNFKEQ. This CDR3 is built from 16 residues. The J segment lost 4 bases and the V segment lost 2 bases, leaving 3 bases of the junction unmatched. DNA for the CDR3: TGTGCCAGCAGCCAACAGACTAGCGGGAGTTACAATGAGCAGTTCTTC. As protein: CASSQQTSGSYNEQFF.

The table lists this clone with a count of one. The V and J genes are TRBV5-1 and TRBJ2-7; TRBD2 matches at 13 bases. Germline CDR1 is SGHRS and CDR2 is YFSETQ. The CDR3 covers 16 residues. Unmatched junction bases numbered 6, after V lost 1 base and J lost 5 bases. In DNA, the CDR3 is TGCGCCAGCAGCTTGACTAGCGGGGGGGTCCGCGACGAGCAGTACTTC. Translated, it gives CASSLTSGGVRDEQYF.

The DNA of the CDR3 is TGTGCCTCCGCGACAGGGATCTCCTACGAGCAGTACTTC. Translated, it gives CASATGISYEQYF. J is TRBJ2-5 and V is TRBV30; 7 nucleotides line up with TRBD1. Near its end, the DNA agrees better with TRBJ2-7, so the J call may be wrong. The CDR3 spans 13 residues. Germline CDR1 and CDR2: GTSNPN and SVGIG (reference sequence).

Points on this clone: One end of the junction does not line up with germline, which may come from a read error. J is TRBJ2-5 and V is TRBV7-2; 9 bases align to TRBD2. Germline V gene sequence: CDR1 SGHTA, CDR2 FQGNSA. CDR3 length equals 14 residues. CDR3 sequence (DNA): TGTGCCGGCAGCTTCGCGGGAGGGTTGGAGACCCAGTACTTC. Translation gives CAGSFAGGLETQYF.

The chain couples TRBV5-4 to TRBJ2-7; 11 bases are a match to TRBD2. CDR3 size: 18 residues. The germline CDR1 and CDR2 sequences are SGHNT and YYREEE (reference sequence). Trimming took 1 base from V and 0 from J; bases not matched to a gene: 9. CDR3 nucleotide sequence: TGTGCCAGCAGCTTGCCCTGGGTCGGGACTAGCGGCTCCTACGAGCAGTACTTC. Residues: CASSLPWVGTSGSYEQYF.

The chain combines TRBV9 with TRBJ2-5; D is uncertain. CDR1 and CDR2 from the germline V gene are SGDLS and YYNGEE. There are 14 residues in the CDR3. The ends were cut back, 0 bases at V and 2 bases at J, with 8 bases in the middle. In nucleotides, the CDR3 is TGTGCCAGCAGCGTAGATCGGAGACAAGAGACCCAGTACTTC. Translation: CASSVDRRQETQYF.

V is TRBV6-6 and J is TRBJ2-5; tentative D call: TRBD1 (5 bases). The CDR3 is 15 residues long. The V gene lost 1 base and the J gene lost 3 bases, with 12 bases spanning the gap. Germline V lookup: CDR1 MNHNY, CDR2 SVGAGI (reference sequence). CDR3 loop: CASSYFGAGKETQYF. The CDR3 DNA sequence: TGTGCCAGCAGTTACTTCGGCGCAGGGAAAGAGACCCAGTACTTC.

The CDR3 bases are TGTGCCAGCAGCCCCGGTGCGGGAGAACCAGATACGCAGTATTTT. It translates to CASSPGAGEPDTQYF. V and J are TRBV13 and TRBJ2-3; the match to TRBD2 covers 7 bases. Germline values: CDR1 PRHDT, CDR2 FYEKMQ (reference sequence). J lost 4 bases, V lost 5 bases, and 9 bases had no gene match. The CDR3 contains 15 residues. Variable domain in full (rest from reference TRBV13 and TRBJ2-3): AAGVIQSPRHLIKEKRETATLKCYPIPRHDTVYWYQQGPGQDPQFLISFYEKMQSDKGSIPDRFSAQQFSDYHSELNMSSLELGDSALYFCASSPGAGEPDTQYFGPGTRLTVL.

The chain combines TRBV7-2 with TRBJ2-1, with TRBD2 matching over 9 bases. V was clipped by 2 bases and J by 7 bases; unmatched bases: 6. The germline V gene encodes CDR1 SGHTA and CDR2 FQGNSA. This CDR3 is built from 15 residues. As DNA, the CDR3 is TGTGCCAGCAGCTTAACGCGGGAGGGCCGGAATGAGCAGTTCTTC. Translated, it gives CASSLTREGRNEQFF. Filled out from reference TRBV7-2 and TRBJ2-1, the complete variable domain reads GAGVSQSPSNKVTEKGKDVELRCDPISGHTALYWYRQSLGQGLEFLIYFQGNSAPDKSGLPSDRFSAERTGGSVSTLTIQRTQQEDSAVYLCASSLTREGRNEQFFGPGTRLTVL.

In this sample, this clone turned up once. This chain links TRBV19 with TRBJ2-1; 8 bases align to TRBD2. CDR1 is LNHDA, CDR2 SQIVND, per germline (reference sequence). V was pared by 5 bases and J by 8 bases, with 17 bases of the junction left unmatched. The CDR3 runs to 17 residues. CDR3 sequence: CASSPRVRTSLLDEQFF. The DNA for the CDR3 is TGTGCCAGTAGTCCCCGTGTCAGGACTAGCTTATTGGATGAGCAGTTCTTC.

The chain has TRBV9 and TRBJ2-3; the match to TRBD2 covers 9 bases. CDR3 length: 18 amino acids. V shed 1 base and J 4 bases; nucleotides not matched to a gene: 13. CDR1 is SGDLS, CDR2 YYNGEE, per germline. CDR3 bases: TGTGCCAGCAGCGTACCGCTGACAGCGGGAGGTCCAGCAGATACGCAGTATTTT. Translated, it gives CASSVPLTAGGPADTQYF.

The CDR3: CASSLDLLGTNNEQFF. The CDR3, as DNA: TGTGCCAGCAGCTTAGATTTATTGGGGACCAACAATGAGCAGTTCTTC. The rearrangement joins TRBV7-9 to TRBJ2-1, with D perhaps TRBD1 or TRBD2 (5 bases each). The CDR3 runs to 16 residues. CDR1 SEHNR and CDR2 FQNEAQ come from the germline V gene (reference sequence). Trimming shortened V by 1 base and J by 5 bases, and 15 bases separated the two germline ends.

This clone appeared a few times. J is TRBJ1-1 and V is TRBV28, with D possibly matching TRBD1 (5 bases). CDR3 size: 15 residues. Trimming pared 5 bases from V and 1 base from J, leaving 14 bases between. The germline V gene has CDR1 MDHEN and CDR2 SYDVKM. CDR3 bases: TGTGCCAGCAGTGTCAGTGGGCAGGGGAACACTGAAGCTTTCTTT. Translation: CASSVSGQGNTEAFF.

The gene calls are TRBV5-1 and TRBJ1-3; D possibly corresponds to TRBD1 (6 bases). V lost 0 bases, J lost 1 base, and 20 bases lay in between. CDR1 SGHRS and CDR2 YFSETQ come from the germline V gene. The CDR3 consists of 19 residues. This CDR3 reads CASSLGIRDITLSGNTIYF. The CDR3, as DNA: TGCGCCAGCAGCTTGGGCATCCGGGACATCACTCTATCTGGAAACACCATATATTTT.

The V call is TRBV19, the J call TRBJ1-2; tentatively, D is TRBD1 (5 bases). CDR3 size: 12 residues. Germline V gene sequence: CDR1 LNHDA, CDR2 SQIVND (reference sequence). V was shortened by 11 bases and J by 3 bases, with 13 bases between the two germline ends. CDR3 coding DNA: TGTGCCCCCTGGGGGGGGGACTATGGCTACACCTTC. It yields the protein CAPWGGDYGYTF.

This chain joins TRBV5-1 and TRBJ2-7, with 7 bases lining up with TRBD1. Germline CDR1 SGHRS, CDR2 YFSETQ. The CDR3 length is 14 residues. Germline trimming cut 7 bases from V and 6 bases from J; bases unmatched to any gene: 13. CDR3 amino acids: CASELGSRGSEQYF. The CDR3, as DNA: TGCGCCAGCGAGCTTGGCTCCAGGGGGAGCGAGCAGTACTTC. Full variable domain (outside the CDR3, taken from reference TRBV5-1 and TRBJ2-7): KAGVTQTPRYLIKTRGQQVTLSCSPISGHRSVSWYQQTPGQGLQFLFEYFSETQRNKGNFPGRFSGRQFSNSRSEMNVSTLELGDSALYLCASELGSRGSEQYFGPGTRLTVT.

The V and J genes are TRBV15 and TRBJ2-5; D possibly corresponds to TRBD1 (6 bases). The germline gives CDR1 LNHNV, CDR2 YYDKDF (reference sequence). This CDR3 has 15 amino acids. Between the trimmed V and J ends, which lost 5 bases and 4 bases, there was a span of 17 bases. In DNA form, the CDR3 reads TGTGCCACCAGCTACCGACAGGAAAAAGGAGAGACCCAGTACTTC. Its protein product is CATSYRQEKGETQYF. Drawing the rest from reference TRBV15 and TRBJ2-5, the complete variable domain is DAMVIQNPRYQVTQFGKPVTLSCSQTLNHNVMYWYQQKSSQAPKLLFHYYDKDFNNEADTPDNFQSRRPNTSFCFLDIRSPGLGDTAMYLCATSYRQEKGETQYFGPGTRLLVL.

V gene TRBV9 combines with J gene TRBJ2-2; a weak D match, TRBD1 (6 bases). Trimming removed 4 bases from V and 1 base from J, with 14 bases in between. Germline CDR1 SGDLS, CDR2 YYNGEE. This CDR3 is built from 16 residues. The CDR3 reads CASSREGTKNTGELFF. The CDR3 bases are TGTGCCAGCAGCCGCGAGGGGACAAAGAACACCGGGGAGCTGTTTTTT.

This clone was detected once. The identical CDR3 is also encoded by other nucleotide sequences in the sample. J is TRBJ1-2 and V is TRBV11-2; D ambiguous. V lost 1 base to trimming and J lost 4 bases, with 7 bases between them. From germline, CDR1 is SGHAT and CDR2 FQNNGV. This CDR3 region has 13 residues. CDR3 sequence (DNA): TGTGCCAGCAGCTTAGGCCAGCTCTATGGCTACACCTTC. Translating gives CASSLGQLYGYTF.

The CDR3 spells CASSSVRVAGAGELFF. CDR3 bases: TGTGCCAGCAGTTCCGTCCGGGTAGCGGGAGCCGGGGAGCTGTTTTTT. The chain employs TRBV27 and TRBJ2-2, with TRBD2 matching 9 bases. Per germline, CDR1 MNHEY and CDR2 SMNVEV (reference sequence). Germline trimming cut 4 bases from V and 6 bases from J; bases unmatched to any gene: 9. This CDR3 comprises 16 residues.

The chain combines TRBV11-2 with TRBJ2-1; 7 bases match TRBD2. Trimming took 8 bases from V and 4 from J; bases not matched to a gene: 11. In germline, CDR1 is SGHAT, CDR2 FQNNGV. The CDR3 totals 15 residues. The CDR3 coding sequence is TGTGCCAGCCACCTCGGGCTAGCGGTTTACAATGAGCAGTTCTTC. This codes for CASHLGLAVYNEQFF.

The genes are TRBV5-1 and TRBJ2-1; the D is unclear. This CDR3 is 16 amino acids long. The V and J ends lost 6 bases and 0 bases respectively, with 16 bases between them. Germline V gene lookup returns CDR1 SGHRS and CDR2 YFSETQ. DNA for the CDR3: TGCGCCAGCATAATGGAGAGGTTTAGCTCCTACAATGAGCAGTTCTTC. Its protein is CASIMERFSSYNEQFF.

The chain joins TRBV5-6 to TRBJ2-7; TRBD2 agrees at 9 bases. Germline trimming cut 4 bases from V and 4 bases from J; bases unmatched to any gene: 12. The CDR3 totals 16 residues. Per germline, CDR1 SGHDT and CDR2 YYEEEE. In DNA, the CDR3 is TGTGCCAGCAGCATCCCTGGAGCGGGAGGCGTATACGAGCAGTACTTC. Protein product: CASSIPGAGGVYEQYF.